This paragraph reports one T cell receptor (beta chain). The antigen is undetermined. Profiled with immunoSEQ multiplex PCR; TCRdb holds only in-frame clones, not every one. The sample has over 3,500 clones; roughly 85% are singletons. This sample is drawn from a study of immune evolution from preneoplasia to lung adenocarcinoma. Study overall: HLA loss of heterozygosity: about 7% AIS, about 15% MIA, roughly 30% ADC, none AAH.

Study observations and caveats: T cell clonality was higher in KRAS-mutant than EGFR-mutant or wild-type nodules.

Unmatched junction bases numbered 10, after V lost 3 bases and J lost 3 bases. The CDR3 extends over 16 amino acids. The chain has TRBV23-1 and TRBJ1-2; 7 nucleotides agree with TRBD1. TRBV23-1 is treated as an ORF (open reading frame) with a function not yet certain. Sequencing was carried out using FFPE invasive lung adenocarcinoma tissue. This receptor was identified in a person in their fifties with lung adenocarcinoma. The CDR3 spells CASSQGSRGGDYGYTF. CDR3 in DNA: TGCGCCAGCAGTCAGGGGTCGAGAGGGGGCGACTATGGCTACACCTTC.